This paragraph covers one TCR beta chain sequence. This clone has a single count. The clone's antigen remains unknown. Qualities for individual bases were not recorded, and no much larger clone is one base off. The cohort consisted of hundreds of healthy bone marrow donors. At the time of sampling, every cohort member was nominally healthy, though immune exposures that went unrecorded were likely present. The donor was CMV seronegative and was included in the group of under 450 seronegative cohort members. Each donor provided a peripheral blood sample, and peripheral blood mononuclear cells were used for TCR beta sequencing. Genomic DNA extraction from the blood cell samples was performed with the Qiagen DNeasy Blood Extraction Kit. The data are from a study of cytomegalovirus exposure and HLA in healthy donors (TCRdb year 2017). Context from the whole study: An earlier analysis of about 560 of the donors reported under 300 Gb of sequence data and 117 million unique TCR beta sequences obtained from about 180 million T cells. Roughly 310 gigabases of sequencing data and approximately 84 million unique TCR sequences were included in an early release covering about 620 HLA-typed donors. Of the 300 to 450 genotyped donors, around 81% fell in the genetic ancestry cluster associated with self-reported Caucasian donors. The study aimed to test whether cataloging public T cell receptors could reveal signatures of past pathogen exposure. Using immunosequencing, the study profiled T cell repertoires from 500 to 800 subjects and related those repertoires to cytomegalovirus serostatus. A separate validation cohort of 90 to 150 different subjects was used in addition to the roughly 670-subject first cohort. To predict cytomegalovirus infection status, the study combined high-throughput TCR immunosequencing, statistical association of individual TCRs with disease status, and machine learning. In a later analysis, previously published TCR beta repertoires from several hundred donors were re-analyzed and high-resolution HLA genotyping was added so that TCR occurrence patterns could be studied. In the later analysis, no new phenotypic data were used to find candidate immune exposures; instead, reliance was placed on TCR beta sequences and their occurrence across donors. An earlier analysis of some 500 of the donors used high-throughput TCR beta sequencing to judge whether each TCR beta V gene segment behaved as functional or pseudogenic. Donor age, sex, ethnicity and CMV serostatus were compiled together with the repertoire data. In a later genetic analysis, genome-wide SNP genotypes for about 55% of the 666 donors were used, and that subset was treated as a discovery cohort. Every repertoire in the discovery cohort had been generated on one and the same sequencing platform. HLA typing covered class I and class II loci at four-digit resolution. The number of typed donors differed by locus: about 620-640 for A, B, C, DRB1 and DQB1; 500 to 550 for DQA1; approximately 600 for DPA1; and around 470 for DPB1. Because of strong linkage in the cohort, a few DR-DQ haplotypes were treated as single units for association and clustering. Among 350 to 400 genotyped donors of the cohort, an average of about 240,000 unique TCR beta nucleotide sequences were sequenced per donor, roughly 20% of them non-productive. Results and caveats for the whole study, not just this receptor: At a false discovery rate of 0.05, a later analysis linked 15,000 to 20,000 TCR beta sequences to specific HLA alleles. In vitro tests confirmed that three of the cytomegalovirus-associated TCR beta chains recognize cytomegalovirus antigens. The study gave a list of about 150 TCR beta chains associated with cytomegalovirus. The presence/absence analyses assumed that sequencing depth was roughly uniform across donors, and that assumption may not be true. In a later genetic analysis, fewer N-insertions in productive TCRs were reported among donors in an Asian-associated ancestry cluster than the approximately 670-donor mean. A further reported finding was that TCR beta sequences accurately predicted the HLA-A and HLA-B alleles for most subjects in the first cohort. An earlier analysis of some 590 of the donors showed that most TCR beta V segments appeared in productive rearrangements either about 90% or about 30% of the time, which broadly matched IMGT annotations. In both the original and validation cohorts, the classifier was reported to diagnose cytomegalovirus status with high specificity and sensitivity. Linkage disequilibrium might explain the correlated functional status among segregating V segments, but an unknown experimental factor could not be ruled out. A later genetic analysis associated a missense DCLRE1C variant with V-gene and J-gene trimming of TCR beta chains, and an independent cohort replicated the association. The authors suggested that the approach could potentially be extended to other disease states and immunological phenotypes. According to a later analysis, TCR association rates differed among HLA loci, with DRB1 alleles showing the most associated TCRs and HLA-C alleles showing the fewest. In this cohort, only TCR beta chains were sequenced, and detectable features were limited by the absence of alpha or paired-chain data. A later analysis reported that several top co-occurrence clusters appeared linked to parvovirus B19, influenza, CMV and Epstein-Barr virus. When HLA alleles, especially DR and DQ, strongly co-occurred, attributing TCR associations to individual alleles was difficult. Some IMGT-functional V segments, including TRBV6-2 and TRBV6-3, could not be distinguished by the 87-base-pair reads and were therefore excluded. Because counts were too low, about 15 rarely observed V segments, including chromosome 9 orphons, were left out of the earlier analysis of 500 to 650 of the donors. HLA typing was unavailable for some donors at each locus, so association tests used only the typed subset. Most CMV-associated TCR beta chains appeared to be HLA-restricted in a later analysis, and the HLA associations seemed to be driven largely by CMV exposure. A group of highly shared sequence variants was considered likely to be a technical artifact of the sequencing pipeline. In a later analysis, HLA-associated TCR beta chains were found to be more clonally expanded and to have lower generation probabilities than equally common non-associated chains. While some public TCRs were present in many individuals, most TCR sequences turned up only very rarely across donors. The only immune exposure information available for the cohort was CMV serostatus.

According to the germline V gene, CDR1 reads SGHDT and CDR2 reads YYEEEE. Relative to germline, V is missing 4 bases and J is missing 3 bases, with 6 bases of the junction outside any gene match. The CDR3 sequence holds 15 residues, the cysteine and phenylalanine included. Of the read, only the CDR3 DNA is kept; its 45 bases are in frame from base 1. Library preparation used the immunoSEQ multiplex PCR assay. For the multiplex PCR, a mixture combining 60 forward primers for TCR Vbeta segments and 13 reverse primers for TCR Jbeta segments was used. A multiplex PCR assay on genomic DNA amplified the CDR3 region of rearranged TCR beta genes. The Illumina HiSeq System was used to sequence the amplified TCR beta libraries as 87-base-pair reads. The authors' analysis ran thus. A later analysis tallied 80 million to 95 million unique TCR beta chains across the 660 or so repertoires, and approximately 11 million of those chains were shared by two or more donors. Raw reads were error-corrected and collapsed into unique sequences with a nearest-neighbor algorithm that merged closely related sequences to remove PCR and sequencing errors. To assign V, D and J gene segments, CDR3 sequences were aligned to IMGT reference sequences. For a sequence to be retained, a match of at least six nucleotides was required to both a V gene segment and a J gene segment. Rearrangements were classified as productive when the CDR3 lacked stop codons and remained in frame with V and J, and all other rearrangements were classified as non-productive. CDR3 was defined by IMGT convention, running from the second conserved V-encoded cysteine to the conserved J-encoded phenylalanine. The earlier analysis of fewer than 700 of the donors excluded sequences that lacked an unambiguous match to a single V gene segment. An earlier analysis of several hundred of the donors called V segments functional above 56.7% productive rearrangements and segregating when the between-donor standard deviation exceeded 5%. A statistical classification framework was built to diagnose cytomegalovirus status from the catalog of TCR beta chain sequences. A later analysis assigned V and J genes by comparing TCR nucleotide sequences with IMGT/GENE-DB human TR gene sequences. A later analysis assigned CDR3 sequences and most-parsimonious VDJ recombination scenarios with the TCRdist pipeline. In a later analysis, each TCR beta chain was defined by its CDR3 amino acid sequence together with its V-gene family, and reads without a unique V-gene family were excluded. In a later analysis, several hundred highly shared, low-generation-probability nucleotide sequences were removed to address suspected cross-contamination and a sequencing artifact. For each public chain, a later analysis derived a clonal expansion index from normalized ranks of inferred template counts within each repertoire. In a later analysis, generation probabilities were computed using a VDJ recombination model fitted to out-of-frame rearrangements, and the results were checked against IGoR. In a later analysis, TCR-TCR, TCR-HLA and TCR-CMV co-occurrence was scored with hypergeometric tests, and a repertoire-size bias correction was applied to TCR pairs. False discovery rates were estimated in a later analysis by permuting HLA or CMV assignments 20 times. In a later analysis, co-occurring TCRs were grouped with DBSCAN, and TCRdist sequence similarity was added when clustering was performed within HLA-allele-positive subsets. Repertoires with fewer than 30,000 or more than 120,000 public chains, plus five repertoires with anomalous nucleotide sharing, were excluded from co-occurrence clustering. TCRdb limited this immuneACCESS table to in-frame rearrangements with V and J called. A share of clones is missing; checked studies link under half to unresolved V genes, and the rest is unexplained. Clone size and V and J calls were adopted from that table, with D and trimming inferred from the DNA. For this sample the table gives 210,000 or so clones, of which roughly 83% were detected only once. Of the sample, 0.71% is held by the ten largest clones.

The sample consisted of PBMCs. This TCR derives from a boy aged 2 to 9 in good health and CMV-seronegative. The chain joins TRBV5-6 to TRBJ1-5; 8 nucleotides in the junction match TRBD1. The nucleotide sequence is given as TGTGCCAGCAGCGCACGGGACAGGTTCAATCAGCCCCAGCATTTT. This is translated as CASSARDRFNQPQHF.